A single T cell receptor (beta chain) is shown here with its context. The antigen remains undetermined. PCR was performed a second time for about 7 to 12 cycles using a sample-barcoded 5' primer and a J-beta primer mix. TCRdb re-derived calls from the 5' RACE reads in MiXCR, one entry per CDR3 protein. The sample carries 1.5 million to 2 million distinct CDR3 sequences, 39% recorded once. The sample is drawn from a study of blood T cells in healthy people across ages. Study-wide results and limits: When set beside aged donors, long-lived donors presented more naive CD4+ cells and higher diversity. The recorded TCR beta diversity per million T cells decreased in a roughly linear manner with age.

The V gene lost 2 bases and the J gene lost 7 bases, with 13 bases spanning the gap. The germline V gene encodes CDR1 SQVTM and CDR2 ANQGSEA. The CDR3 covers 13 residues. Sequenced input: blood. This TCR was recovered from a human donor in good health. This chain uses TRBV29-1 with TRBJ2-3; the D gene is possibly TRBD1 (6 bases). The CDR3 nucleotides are TGCAGCGTTGAAATCCCACAGGGTTATACGCAGTATTTT. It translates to CSVEIPQGYTQYF.